This T cell receptor beta chain derives from a study of prognosis after radiotherapy for stage I lung cancer. Study-wide background: It was SBRT that served as radiotherapy, in 3 to 5 fractions with a biologically effective dose of at least 100 Gy.

Starting from genomic DNA, TCR beta CDR3 was amplified through two-round multiplex PCR. For every TRBV and TRBJ gene, a specific primer was used in first-round PCR. TCRdb redid the calling of the multiplex PCR reads with MiXCR, one entry per CDR3 protein. The sample consists of under 13,000 distinct CDR3 sequences, approximately 50% of them appearing once. A note on this clonotype: Antigen unknown.

Whole-study findings and limits: Some patients went on to develop distant metastases. Their Shannon entropy after stereotactic body radiation therapy was lower, and its change from baseline was also lower.

CDR1 and CDR2 from the germline V gene are MNHNS and SASEGT. V lost 6 bases, J lost 7 bases, and 9 bases stayed unmatched. The CDR3 totals 14 residues. The material sequenced was PBMCs, taken before or after stereotactic body radiation therapy (not recorded which). The chain employs TRBV6-1 and TRBJ1-5, with 7 positions matching TRBD1. The receptor's source is a donor aged 50 or older with non-small cell lung cancer. As DNA, the CDR3 is TGTGCCAGCAGGTCTTCAGGGGGAAACCAGCCCCAGCATTTT. Translation gives CASRSSGGNQPQHF.